The source of this T cell receptor beta chain is a study of blood T cell repertoires in COVID-19. Turning to the study itself: The cDNA or gDNA used as material had been derived from T cells, B-cell-depleted T cells, or PBMCs.

Original data processing: Counts of nucleated cells, estimated from reference gene primer amplification, were obtained. Here immunoSEQ multiplex PCR was the method, and the copy in TCRdb shows in-frame clones only, minus some. The V and J calls and clone size were taken over from that table, and D and trimming were inferred from the DNA. The data show 150,000 to 200,000 clones, roughly 84% seen once. This clone came up a few times. The CDR3 totals 16 residues. With 0 bases removed from V and 0 bases from J, the gap between germline ends came to 7 bases. This TCR was recovered from a woman over 75 with active or convalescent COVID-19. The specimen sequenced was peripheral blood. J is TRBJ1-6 and V is TRBV5-3; D is unresolved. TRBV5-3 is an ORF for which the function is uncertain. The CDR3 spells CARSLVPSSYNSPLHF. The CDR3 nucleotides read TGTGCCAGAAGCTTGGTCCCGAGCTCCTATAATTCACCCCTCCACTTT.